Included here is one T cell receptor beta chain sequence, with context. Its antigen is still unknown. The CDR3 length is 18 residues. Germline V gene lookup returns CDR1 SGHTA and CDR2 FQGNSA. The ends lost 3 bases at V and 6 bases at J; junction bases unmatched: 14. TCRdb keeps only in-frame clones here, not all; method: immunoSEQ multiplex PCR. The sample consists of about 94,000 clones, around 94% of them appearing once. This entry is derived from a study of siplizumab effects on memory and regulatory T cells. Study-wide points: Proliferating siplizumab-culture Treg suppressive function went unconfirmed. Naive T cells apparently outstripped memory cells in diversity and seemed major alloresponse contributors.

The sequence was collected from a human donor in good health. The sequencing input was non-Treg CD4+ T cells sorted from blood. The V gene is TRBV7-2, the J gene TRBJ2-1, with 10 bases identical to TRBD2. CDR3 DNA sequence: TGTGCCAGCAGCTTTGGAGGGGCAGGGGCTAGCGGGAGCAATGAGCAGTTCTTC. It yields the protein CASSFGGAGASGSNEQFF.